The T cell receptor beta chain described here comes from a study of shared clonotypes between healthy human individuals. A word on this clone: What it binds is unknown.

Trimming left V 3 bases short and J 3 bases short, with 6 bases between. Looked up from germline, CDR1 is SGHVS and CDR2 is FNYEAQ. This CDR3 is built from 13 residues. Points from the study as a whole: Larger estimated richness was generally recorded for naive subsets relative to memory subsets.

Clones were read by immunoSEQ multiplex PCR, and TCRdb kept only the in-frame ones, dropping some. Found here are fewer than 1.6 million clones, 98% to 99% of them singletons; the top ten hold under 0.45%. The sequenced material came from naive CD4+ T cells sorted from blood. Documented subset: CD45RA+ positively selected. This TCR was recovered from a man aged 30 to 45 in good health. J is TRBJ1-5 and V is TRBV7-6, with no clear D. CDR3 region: CASSLGLNQPQHF. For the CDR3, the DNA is TGTGCCAGCAGCTTGGGCCTCAATCAGCCCCAGCATTTT.